The clone carrying this T cell receptor beta chain was counted once. Its antigen is not known. The data were obtained in a study of brain T cells in children with intractable seizures. Findings and limits, study-wide: Pre- and post-surgery blood differed in depth, so pre-surgery absences may be undersampling.

Only cases whose brain tissue showed the highest T cell transcript signatures were sequenced. Patients received at least one anti-epileptic drug before surgery. The CDR3 is 13 residues long. V lost 7 bases and J lost 3, with 10 bases in between. CDR1 and CDR2 (germline): SGHRS, YFSETQ. Using immunoSEQ multiplex PCR, the repertoire was profiled, and TCRdb retains in-frame clones only, with some absent. Of about 110,000 clones listed, roughly 94% were seen once; the top ten hold 3.8%. The specimen comprised peripheral blood, sampled at surgery. The chain links TRBV5-1 to TRBJ2-2; weak D call: TRBD1 (6 bases). This clonotype was obtained from a boy younger than two with hemimegalencephaly and intractable seizures. The CDR3 DNA follows: TGCGCCAGCGGGGGCTTGGACACCGGGGAGCTGTTTTTT. Encoded protein: CASGGLDTGELFF.